The sequence of this T cell receptor (beta chain) was determined in a study of a mutant IDH1 vaccine in newly diagnosed glioma. Looking at the study overall: Vaccine dosing followed radiotherapy by 4-6 weeks, or accompanied temozolomide cycles. Before enrollment, patients got radiotherapy alone, temozolomide alone, or mostly the combination.

Comment on this clone: The antigen is unknown.

CDR1 and CDR2 (germline): SGHTA, FQGNSA. The CDR3 sequence is 14 residues long. V gave up 5 bases and J gave up 3 bases; unmatched junction bases: 3. Produced via immunoSEQ multiplex PCR; TCRdb's table is partial and in-frame only. The sample lists tens of thousands of clones; under 80% were seen once. The time point was: week 11, during vaccination. Vaccine doses each comprised 300 ug of mutant IDH1 20-mer peptide, with topical imiquimod. The J gene is TRBJ2-3, the V gene TRBV7-2; 9 nucleotides align to TRBD1. The sequenced sample was peripheral blood mononuclear cells (PBMCs), obtained from a glioma patient whose treatment included an IDH1 peptide vaccine. This TCR was recovered from a man younger than 30 with glioma. Some clones in this sample may be carry-over from other donors' samples. This chain's CDR3 is CASSTQGATDTQYF. DNA for the CDR3: TGTGCCAGCAGCACACAGGGGGCGACAGATACGCAGTATTTT.